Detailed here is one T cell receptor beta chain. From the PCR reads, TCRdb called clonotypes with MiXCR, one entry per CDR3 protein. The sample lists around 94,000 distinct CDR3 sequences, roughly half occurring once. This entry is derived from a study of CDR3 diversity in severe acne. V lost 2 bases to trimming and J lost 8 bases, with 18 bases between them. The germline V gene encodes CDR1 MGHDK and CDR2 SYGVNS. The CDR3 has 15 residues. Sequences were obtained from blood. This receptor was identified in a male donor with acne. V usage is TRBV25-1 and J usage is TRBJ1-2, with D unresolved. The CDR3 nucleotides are TGTGCCAGCAGTGAAGTCAGGATTATGCCGCGCGGCTACACCTTC. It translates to CASSEVRIMPRGYTF.